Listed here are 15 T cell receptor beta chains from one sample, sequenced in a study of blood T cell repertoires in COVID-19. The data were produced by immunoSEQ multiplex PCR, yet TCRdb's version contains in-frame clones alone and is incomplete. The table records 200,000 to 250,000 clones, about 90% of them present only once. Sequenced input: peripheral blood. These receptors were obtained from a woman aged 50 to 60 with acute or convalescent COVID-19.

CDR3 nucleotide sequence: TGTGCCAGCAGTTTCACAGCCCCTGGAAACACCATATATTTT. Its translation is CASSFTAPGNTIYF. V and J are TRBV6-2 or TRBV6-3 and TRBJ1-3, with D unresolved. Trimming took off 4 bases at V and 2 bases at J, with 9 bases between the two ends. This CDR3 has 14 amino acids. The germline gives CDR1 MNHEY, CDR2 SVGEGT.

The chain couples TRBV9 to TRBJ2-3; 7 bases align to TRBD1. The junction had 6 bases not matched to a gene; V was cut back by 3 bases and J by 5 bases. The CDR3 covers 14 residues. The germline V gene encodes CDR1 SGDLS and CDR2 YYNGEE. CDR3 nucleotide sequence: TGTGCCAGCAGCGGCGCCAGGGGGTTAGATACGCAGTATTTT. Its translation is CASSGARGLDTQYF.

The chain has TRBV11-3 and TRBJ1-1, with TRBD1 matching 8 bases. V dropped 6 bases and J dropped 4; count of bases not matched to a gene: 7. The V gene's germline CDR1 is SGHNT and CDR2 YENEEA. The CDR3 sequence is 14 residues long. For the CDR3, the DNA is TGTGCCAGCAGAGTGACAGGGGTGACCACTGAAGCTTTCTTT. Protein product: CASRVTGVTTEAFF.

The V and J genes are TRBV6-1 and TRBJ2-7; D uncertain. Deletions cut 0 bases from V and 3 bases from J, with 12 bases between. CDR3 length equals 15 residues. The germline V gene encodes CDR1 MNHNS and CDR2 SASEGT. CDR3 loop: CASSEARQPYYEQYF. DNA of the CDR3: TGTGCCAGCAGTGAAGCGCGGCAGCCTTACTACGAGCAGTACTTC.

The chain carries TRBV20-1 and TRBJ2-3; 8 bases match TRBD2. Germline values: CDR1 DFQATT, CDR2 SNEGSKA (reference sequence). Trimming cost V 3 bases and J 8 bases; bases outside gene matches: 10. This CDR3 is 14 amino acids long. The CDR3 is CSASTAGDFGTQYF. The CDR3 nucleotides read TGCAGTGCTAGTACAGCGGGGGATTTCGGTACGCAGTATTTT.

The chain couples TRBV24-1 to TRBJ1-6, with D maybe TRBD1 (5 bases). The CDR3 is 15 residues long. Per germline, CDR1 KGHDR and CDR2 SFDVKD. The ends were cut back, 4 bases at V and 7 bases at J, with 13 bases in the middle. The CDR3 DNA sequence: TGTGCCACCAGTGACGCCCAGGGTGAGAATTCACCCCTCCACTTT. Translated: CATSDAQGENSPLHF.

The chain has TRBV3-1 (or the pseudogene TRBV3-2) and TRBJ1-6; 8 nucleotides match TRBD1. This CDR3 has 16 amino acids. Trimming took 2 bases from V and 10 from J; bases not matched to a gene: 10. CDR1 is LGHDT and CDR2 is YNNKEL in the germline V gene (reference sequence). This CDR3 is CASSQRPTGARSPLHF. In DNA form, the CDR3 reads TGTGCCAGCAGCCAACGTCCGACAGGGGCGAGGTCACCCCTCCACTTT.

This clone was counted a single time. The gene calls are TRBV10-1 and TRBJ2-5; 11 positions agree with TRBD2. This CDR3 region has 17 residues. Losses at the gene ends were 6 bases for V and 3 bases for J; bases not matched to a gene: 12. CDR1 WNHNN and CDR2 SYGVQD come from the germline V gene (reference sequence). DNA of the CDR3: TGCGCCAGCAGCGGACCTTCTAGCGGGGGGACGAAAGAGACCCAGTACTTC. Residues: CASSGPSSGGTKETQYF.

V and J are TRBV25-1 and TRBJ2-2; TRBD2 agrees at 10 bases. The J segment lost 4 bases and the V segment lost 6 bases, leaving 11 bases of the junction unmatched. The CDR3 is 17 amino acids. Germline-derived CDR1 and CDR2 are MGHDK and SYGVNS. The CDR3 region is CASSSWLAGEITGELFF. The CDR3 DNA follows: TGTGCCAGCAGCTCGTGGCTAGCGGGAGAGATCACCGGGGAGCTGTTTTTT.

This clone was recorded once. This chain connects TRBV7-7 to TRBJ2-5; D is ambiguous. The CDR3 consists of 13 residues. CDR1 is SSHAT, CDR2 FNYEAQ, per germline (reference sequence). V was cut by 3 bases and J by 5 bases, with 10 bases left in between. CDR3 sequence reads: CASSLGPTETQYF. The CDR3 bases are TGTGCCAGCAGCTTGGGCCCAACCGAGACCCAGTACTTC.

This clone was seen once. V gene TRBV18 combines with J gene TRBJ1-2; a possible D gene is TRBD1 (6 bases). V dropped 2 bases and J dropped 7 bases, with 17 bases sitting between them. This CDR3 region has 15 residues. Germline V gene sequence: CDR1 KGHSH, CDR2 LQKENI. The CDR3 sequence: CASSPNRQGLLGYTF. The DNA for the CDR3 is TGTGCCAGCTCACCAAATAGGCAGGGGCTTCTTGGCTACACCTTC.

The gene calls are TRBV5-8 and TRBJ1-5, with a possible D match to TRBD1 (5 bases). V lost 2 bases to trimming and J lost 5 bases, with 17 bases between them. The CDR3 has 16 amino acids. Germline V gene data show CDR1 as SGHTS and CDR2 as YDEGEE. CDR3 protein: CASSFIPGLPYQPQHF. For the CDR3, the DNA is TGTGCCAGCAGCTTCATTCCGGGACTTCCTTATCAGCCCCAGCATTTT. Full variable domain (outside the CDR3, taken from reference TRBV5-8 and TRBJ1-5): EAGVTQSPTHLIKTRGQQATLRCSPISGHTSVYWYQQALGLGLQFLLWYDEGEERNRGNFPPRFSGRQFPNYSSELNVNALELEDSALYLCASSFIPGLPYQPQHFGDGTRLSIL.

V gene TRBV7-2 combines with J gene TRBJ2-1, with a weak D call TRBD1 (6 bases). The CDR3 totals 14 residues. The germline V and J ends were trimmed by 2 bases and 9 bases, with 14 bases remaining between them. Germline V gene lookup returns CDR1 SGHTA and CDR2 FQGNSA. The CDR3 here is CASSLRGGSGEQFF. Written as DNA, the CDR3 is TGTGCCAGCAGCTTAAGAGGGGGTTCGGGTGAGCAGTTCTTC.

For the CDR3, the DNA is TGTGCCAGCAGTTTCAATGGCTCTCCGGCTAGGTTCTTC. Its protein product is CASSFNGSPARFF. The rearrangement links TRBV27 to TRBJ2-1; D unresolved. CDR3 length equals 13 residues. The germline V gene encodes CDR1 MNHEY and CDR2 SMNVEV (reference sequence). Trimming cost V 3 bases and J 15 bases, with 18 bases left between them.

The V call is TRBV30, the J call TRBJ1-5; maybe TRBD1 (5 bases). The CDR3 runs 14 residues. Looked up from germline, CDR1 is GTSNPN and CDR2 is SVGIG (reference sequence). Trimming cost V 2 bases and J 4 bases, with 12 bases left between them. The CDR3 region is CAWSMGPGNQPQHF. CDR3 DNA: TGTGCCTGGAGTATGGGGCCAGGAAATCAGCCCCAGCATTTT.